Described below is a single T cell receptor (beta chain) sequence and its context. What it binds is unknown. These data belong to a study of blood T cells in healthy people across ages. Alongside a J-beta primer mix, a sample-barcoded 5' primer served in a second PCR lasting roughly 6 to 11 cycles. In TCRdb, the 5' RACE reads were re-called with MiXCR into one record per CDR3 protein. Altogether roughly 1,500,000 distinct CDR3 sequences are present, 30% to 35% being singletons, with the ten largest covering around 11%. Trimming took 6 bases from V and 7 from J; bases not matched to a gene: 15. Germline assignment: CDR1 SNHLY and CDR2 FYNNEI. The CDR3 is 16 residues long. Study findings and constraints: In older individuals, TCR beta diversity per million T cells was lower, falling roughly linearly with age.

This sequence originates from a woman in her twenties or thirties in good health. The chain recombines TRBV2 with TRBJ2-1, with 7 bases identical to TRBD2. The specimen sequenced was blood. CDR3 amino acids: CASSKAREALVNEQFF. The CDR3 DNA reads as TGTGCCAGCAGCAAAGCCCGGGAGGCCTTGGTGAATGAGCAGTTCTTC.